A selection of T cell receptor beta chains follows, all from one sample in a study of T cells in Graves' hyperthyroidism and ophthalmopathy. TCRdb passed the multiplex PCR reads through MiXCR, listing each CDR3 protein once. The sample records approximately 590,000 distinct CDR3 sequences, less than 20% being singletons. The sequencing input was blood. All receptors come from a woman under 40 with Graves' hyperthyroidism. Both conserved end residues are part of each CDR3. D genes are given only for firm matches. Some rows have no size entry. The others give once, few or many, or a class for an expanded clone.

V,J,size,D,CDR3,DNA
TRBV27,TRBJ2-7,few,TRBD2,CASSPGTSGGPWQYF,TGTGCCAGCAGTCCTGGGACTAGCGGGGGTCCCTGGCAGTACTTC
TRBV30,TRBJ2-3,many,NA,CASNVKDTQYF,TGTGCCTCAAATGTGAAAGATACGCAGTATTTT
TRBV30,TRBJ1-2,many,TRBD1,CAWSLSRTGGSYGYTF,TGTGCCTGGAGTCTTTCTAGGACAGGGGGTTCCTATGGCTACACCTTC
TRBV9,TRBJ2-2,many,NA,CASSVATGIRGELFF,TGTGCCAGCAGCGTAGCTACGGGAATACGCGGGGAGCTGTTTTTT
TRBV28,TRBJ2-7,many,NA,CASSTPTVRISYEQYF,TGTGCCAGCAGTACCCCGACCGTCCGGATTTCCTACGAGCAGTACTTC
TRBV7-3,TRBJ2-7,NA,NA,CASSTEQGTYEQYF,TGTGCCAGTAGCACCGAACAGGGTACCTACGAGCAGTACTTC
TRBV20-1,TRBJ2-5,many,TRBD2,CSAGTSGRQYQETQYF,TGCAGTGCTGGGACTAGCGGGAGACAGTACCAAGAGACCCAGTACTTC
TRBV28,TRBJ2-1,many,TRBD2,CASSLGRGERSSYNEQFF,TGTGCCAGCAGTTTAGGCCGGGGGGAGCGGAGCTCCTACAATGAGCAGTTCTTC
TRBV10-3,TRBJ2-1,many,TRBD2,CATAVAGGSNEQFF,TGTGCCACGGCCGTAGCGGGAGGTTCCAATGAGCAGTTCTTC
TRBV6-1,TRBJ1-5,few,TRBD1,CASSRTGQGQPQHF,TGTGCCAGCAGTCGGACAGGGCAGGGTCAGCCCCAGCATTTT
TRBV28,TRBJ2-7,many,TRBD2,CASRRLAAYYEQYF,TGTGCCAGCAGGAGACTAGCGGCCTACTACGAGCAGTACTTC
TRBV30,TRBJ2-2,many,NA,CAWTNPRTYGGELFF,TGTGCCTGGACCAACCCGAGGACCTACGGGGGGGAGCTGTTTTTT
TRBV6-2/TRBV6-3,TRBJ1-1,many,NA,CASSYRTVEAFF,TGTGCCAGCAGTTACCGGACGGTTGAAGCTTTCTTT
TRBV7-3,TRBJ2-5,many,NA,CASSLNSGRQETQYF,TGTGCCAGCAGCTTAAACTCGGGCCGACAAGAGACCCAGTACTTC
TRBV7-9,TRBJ2-2,NA,NA,CASSLVPPFRPRQTTNTGELFF,TGTGCCAGCAGCTTAGTGCCTCCCTTCCGCCCACGACAGACTACGAACACCGGGGAGCTGTTTTTT
TRBV27,TRBJ2-5,many,TRBD2,CASSSGTSDPQETQYF,TGTGCCAGCAGCTCCGGGACTAGCGACCCCCAAGAGACCCAGTACTTC
TRBV2,TRBJ2-7,many,NA,CASSDPVLSGGQPSSEQYF,TGTGCCAGCAGTGACCCGGTTTTGTCCGGGGGACAGCCCTCGTCCGAGCAGTACTTC
TRBV30,TRBJ1-1,many,NA,CAWGRPMNTEAFF,TGTGCCTGGGGACGGCCAATGAACACTGAAGCTTTCTTT
TRBV11-2,TRBJ1-2,many,NA,CASSPSEKGLYGYTF,TGTGCCAGCAGCCCTTCAGAAAAGGGCCTCTATGGCTACACCTTC
TRBV9,TRBJ1-1,NA,TRBD1,CASSPEGQGTEAFF,TGTGCCAGCAGCCCAGAGGGACAGGGCACTGAAGCTTTCTTT
TRBV7-2,TRBJ2-7,many,TRBD2,CASSSLLADPSYEQYF,TGTGCCAGCAGCTCGCTGCTAGCGGACCCCTCCTACGAGCAGTACTTC
TRBV18,TRBJ2-1,few,NA,CASSPPLGDTNNEQFF,TGTGCCAGCTCACCACCTTTGGGGGACACGAACAATGAGCAGTTCTTC
TRBV7-7,TRBJ2-5,many,NA,CASSLDHQETQYF,TGTGCCAGCAGCTTAGACCACCAAGAGACCCAGTACTTC
TRBV5-5,TRBJ1-1,NA,TRBD1,CASSVTGDREAFF,TGTGCCAGCAGTGTGACAGGGGATCGAGAAGCTTTCTTT
TRBV15,TRBJ1-4,few,TRBD1,CATSRDSSTGRVKLFF,TGTGCCACCAGCAGAGATTCCTCGACAGGGCGGGTCAAACTGTTTTTT
TRBV7-2,TRBJ2-1,many,NA,CASSSRTNAGNEQFF,TGTGCCAGCAGCTCCCGGACAAATGCGGGCAATGAGCAGTTCTTC
TRBV5-4,TRBJ2-3,few,NA,CASSFEMDGGTDTQYF,TGTGCCAGCAGCTTTGAGATGGACGGAGGGACAGATACGCAGTATTTT
TRBV20-1,TRBJ2-7,NA,TRBD1,CSATGQGFYEQYF,TGCAGTGCGACGGGACAGGGTTTCTACGAGCAGTACTTC
TRBV9,TRBJ2-7,NA,TRBD2,CASSPHLAAAHYEQYF,TGTGCCAGCAGCCCACATCTAGCGGCCGCCCACTACGAGCAGTACTTC
TRBV29-1,TRBJ2-1,many,NA,CTFRVARSYNEQFF,TGCACCTTCAGGGTGGCACGCTCCTACAATGAGCAGTTCTTC